This is a list of T cell receptor beta chains from one sample in a study of T cells in localized non-small cell lung cancer. Profiled with immunoSEQ multiplex PCR; TCRdb holds only in-frame clones, not every one. The top ten hold roughly 15% of the sample, which has roughly 25,000 clones, about 92% seen once. Sequenced here: peripheral blood, sampled before any cancer treatment. These receptors were obtained from a man aged 40-75 years with stage III squamous cell lung carcinoma. Both conserved end residues are part of each CDR3. D genes are given only for firm matches. Part of the rows lack a size; the others show once, few, many or a class for expanded clones.

cdr3_aa cdr3_nt v_call d_call j_call clone_size
CASSHPGQGNQPQHF TGTGCCAGCAGCCACCCCGGACAGGGGAATCAGCCCCAGCATTTT TRBV7-2 TRBD1 TRBJ1-5 .
CASSVDASGLYNEQFF TGTGCCAGCAGCGTAGATGCTAGCGGGCTGTACAATGAGCAGTTCTTC TRBV9 TRBD2 TRBJ2-1 .
CALGWLYGYTF TGTGCCCTCGGCTGGCTTTATGGCTACACCTTC TRBV28 . TRBJ1-2 .
CASSLGGQGVSSYNSPLHF TGTGCCAGCAGCTTGGGGGGACAGGGGGTCAGCTCCTATAATTCACCCCTCCACTTT TRBV5-6 TRBD1 TRBJ1-6 .
CASSLAWLGAFF TGTGCCAGCAGCTTAGCTTGGCTTGGGGCTTTCTTT TRBV7-9 . TRBJ1-1 medium-sized
CASSLNERYTDTQYF TGTGCCAGCAGTTTAAACGAGCGGTACACAGATACGCAGTATTTT TRBV27 . TRBJ2-3 .
CASTLGNTIYF TGTGCCAGCACACTGGGAAACACCATATATTTT TRBV6-1 . TRBJ1-3 .
CASSRWGARTYNEQFF TGTGCCAGCAGCCGTTGGGGGGCCCGTACCTACAATGAGCAGTTCTTC TRBV11-2 . TRBJ2-1 .
CASSFSGGHSNQPQHF TGTGCCAGCAGCTTTTCGGGGGGTCATAGCAATCAGCCCCAGCATTTT TRBV28 . TRBJ1-5 .
CASSLSGASGDQQYF TGTGCCAGCAGCTTATCGGGGGCTAGCGGGGATCAGCAGTACTTC TRBV7-2 TRBD2 TRBJ2-7 .
CASSLAQGANYGYTF TGTGCCAGCAGCTTAGCGCAGGGAGCTAACTATGGCTACACCTTC TRBV7-8 . TRBJ1-2 .
CATSLDGSYEQYF TGTGCCACTTCCCTCGACGGTTCCTACGAGCAGTACTTC TRBV10-3 . TRBJ2-7 .
CASSLEPQAAVSKETQYF TGCGCCAGCAGCTTGGAGCCACAAGCGGCAGTTTCAAAAGAGACCCAGTACTTC TRBV5-1 . TRBJ2-5 .
CASSLWDRETQYF TGTGCCAGCAGCTTATGGGATCGAGAGACCCAGTACTTC TRBV7-3 . TRBJ2-5 .
CASSILEGNQPQHF TGTGCCAGTAGTATCTTGGAAGGCAATCAGCCCCAGCATTTT TRBV19 . TRBJ1-5 few
CASSLGQGARELFF TGTGCCAGCAGCTTGGGACAGGGGGCAAGGGAGCTGTTTTTT TRBV5-4 TRBD1 TRBJ2-2 .
CASSLVPGPNQPQHF TGTGCCAGCAGTTTAGTCCCGGGACCCAATCAGCCCCAGCATTTT TRBV28 . TRBJ1-5 .
CASSPGLFNEQFF TGTGCCAGCTCACCCGGACTTTTCAATGAGCAGTTCTTC TRBV18 . TRBJ2-1 .
CASSGTGFGFDNEQFF TGTGCCAGCTCAGGGACAGGTTTCGGTTTCGACAATGAGCAGTTCTTC TRBV18 TRBD1 TRBJ2-1 .
CAIRTGTSMNEQFF TGTGCCATCAGAACCGGGACTAGCATGAATGAGCAGTTCTTC TRBV10-3 TRBD2 TRBJ2-1 .
CASSIFSRTGQSYEQYF TGTGCCAGTAGTATTTTTAGTCGGACTGGACAGTCCTACGAGCAGTACTTC TRBV19 . TRBJ2-7 .
CASSLEGGSYEQYF TGTGCCAGCAGCTTAGAGGGGGGATCCTACGAGCAGTACTTC TRBV7-2 . TRBJ2-7 .
CASGRGPENTEAFF TGTGCCAGCGGCAGGGGGCCTGAGAACACTGAAGCTTTCTTT TRBV7-9 TRBD1 TRBJ1-1 .
CASSPIVRREGLSYNEQFF TGTGCCAGCAGCCCCATTGTGAGGCGGGAGGGCCTCTCCTACAATGAGCAGTTCTTC TRBV9 TRBD2 TRBJ2-1 .
CASSPWDTEAFF TGTGCCAGCAGCCCGTGGGACACTGAAGCTTTCTTT TRBV7-9 . TRBJ1-1 .
CASRVHRGNTEAFF TGTGCCAGTAGGGTACACCGTGGGAACACTGAAGCTTTCTTT TRBV19 . TRBJ1-1 .
CASSLLQGNSPLHF TGTGCCAGCAGTTTATTACAGGGTAATTCACCCCTCCACTTT TRBV28 . TRBJ1-6 .
CASSPARQGVNYGYTF TGCGCCAGCAGCCCAGCCAGACAGGGCGTTAACTATGGCTACACCTTC TRBV5-1 TRBD1 TRBJ1-2 .
CAWKKAGNTIYF TGTGCCTGGAAGAAGGCTGGAAACACCATATATTTT TRBV30 . TRBJ1-3 few